The TCR beta chain described here comes from a study of identical twins. This clonotype was detected only a few times. What it binds is not known. Each CDR3 protein is one row after TCRdb ran MiXCR on the 5' RACE reads. The data hold more than 400,000 distinct CDR3 sequences, with 13% to 15% observed a single time. This CDR3 is built from 14 residues. Trimming removed 3 bases from V and 6 bases from J, with 15 bases in between. The germline CDR1 and CDR2 sequences are DFQATT and SNEGSKA (reference sequence). Study conclusions and caveats: Beta out-of-frame sequences showed weaker excess sharing between twins.

The sample also formed part of further work on yellow fever vaccine responses in identical twins.

This sequence originates from a woman aged 18-29 years in good health. The chain uses TRBV20-1 and TRBJ2-1; D may correspond to TRBD1 or TRBD2 (6 bases each). The specimen sequenced was CD4+ T cells sorted from blood. DNA of the CDR3: TGCAGTGCTAGTAAGGACGGAGGGGGCAATGAGCAGTTCTTC. Translated: CSASKDGGGNEQFF.